This T cell receptor beta chain was obtained from a study of cytomegalovirus exposure and HLA in healthy donors. Primers included in the PCR were 60 Vbeta and 13 Jbeta primers. TCRdb's table, derived via immunoSEQ multiplex PCR, lists solely in-frame clones and lacks some. The repertoire holds about 98,000 clones, with roughly 81% as singletons. This CDR3 is 16 amino acids long. Germline CDR1 is LNHNV and CDR2 is YYDKDF (reference sequence). V dropped 0 bases and J dropped 5 bases, with 13 bases sitting between them. As to this clone: Its cognate antigen is unknown.

General study findings and limits: Common viral pathogens were later found to be apparently linked to several of the most significant clusters.

The V call is TRBV15, the J call TRBJ1-4; D may be TRBD1 (5 bases). This clonotype was obtained from a man between 40 and 49 years old in good health and CMV-seronegative. Sequenced material: PBMCs. The CDR3: CATSRESGFGNEKLFF. CDR3 sequence (DNA): TGTGCCACCAGCAGAGAATCAGGGTTTGGGAATGAAAAACTGTTTTTT.